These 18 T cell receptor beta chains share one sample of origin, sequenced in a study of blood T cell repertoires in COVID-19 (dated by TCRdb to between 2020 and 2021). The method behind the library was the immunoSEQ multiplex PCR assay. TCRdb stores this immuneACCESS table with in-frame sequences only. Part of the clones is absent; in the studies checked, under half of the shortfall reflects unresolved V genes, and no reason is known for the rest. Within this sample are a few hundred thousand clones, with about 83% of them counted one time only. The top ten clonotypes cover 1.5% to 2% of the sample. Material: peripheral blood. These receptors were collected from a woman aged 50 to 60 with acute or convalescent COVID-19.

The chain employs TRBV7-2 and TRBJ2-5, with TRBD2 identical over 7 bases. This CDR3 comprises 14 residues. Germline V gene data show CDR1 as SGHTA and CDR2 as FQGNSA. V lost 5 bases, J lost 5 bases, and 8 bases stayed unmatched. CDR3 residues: CASSARGVGETQYF. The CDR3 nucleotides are TGTGCCAGCAGCGCCCGGGGGGTAGGGGAGACCCAGTACTTC.

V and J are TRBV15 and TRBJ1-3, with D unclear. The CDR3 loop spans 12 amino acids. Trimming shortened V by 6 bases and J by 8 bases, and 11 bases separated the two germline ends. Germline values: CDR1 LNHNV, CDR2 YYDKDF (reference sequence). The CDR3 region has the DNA TGTGCCACCAGTCTCGTGGGAGACACCATATATTTT. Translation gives CATSLVGDTIYF.

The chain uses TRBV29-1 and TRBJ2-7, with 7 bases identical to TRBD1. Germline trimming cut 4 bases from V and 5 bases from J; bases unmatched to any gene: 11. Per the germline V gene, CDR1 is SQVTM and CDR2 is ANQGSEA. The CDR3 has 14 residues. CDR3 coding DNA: TGCAGCGTTGTCTCGAGACAGGGTAAGAACGAGCAGTACTTC. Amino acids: CSVVSRQGKNEQYF.

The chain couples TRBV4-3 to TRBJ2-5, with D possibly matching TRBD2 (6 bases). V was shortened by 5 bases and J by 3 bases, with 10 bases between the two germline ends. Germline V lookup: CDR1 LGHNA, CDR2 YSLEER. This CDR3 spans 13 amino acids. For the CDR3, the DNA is TGCGCCAGCAGCGGAGCGGGCGAAGAGACCCAGTACTTC. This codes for CASSGAGEETQYF.

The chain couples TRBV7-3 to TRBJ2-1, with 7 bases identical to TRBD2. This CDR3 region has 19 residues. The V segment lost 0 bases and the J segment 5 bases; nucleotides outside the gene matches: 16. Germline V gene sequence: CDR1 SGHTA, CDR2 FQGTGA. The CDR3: CASSLTLWEGRLGHNEQFF. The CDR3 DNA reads TGTGCCAGCAGCTTAACTCTTTGGGAGGGACGCCTCGGGCACAATGAGCAGTTCTTC.

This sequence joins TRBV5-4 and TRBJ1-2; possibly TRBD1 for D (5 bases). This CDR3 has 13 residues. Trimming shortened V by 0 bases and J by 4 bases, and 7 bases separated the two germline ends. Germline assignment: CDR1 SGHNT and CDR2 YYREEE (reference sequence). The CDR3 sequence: CASSLEGFYGYTF. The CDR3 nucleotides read TGTGCCAGCAGCTTGGAGGGGTTCTATGGCTACACCTTC.

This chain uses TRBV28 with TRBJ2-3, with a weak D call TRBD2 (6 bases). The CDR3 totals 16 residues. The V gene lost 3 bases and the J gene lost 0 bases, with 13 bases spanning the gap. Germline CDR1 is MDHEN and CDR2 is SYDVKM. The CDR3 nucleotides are TGTGCCAGCAGTTTCTTAGCGGAGGCTAGCACAGATACGCAGTATTTT. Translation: CASSFLAEASTDTQYF. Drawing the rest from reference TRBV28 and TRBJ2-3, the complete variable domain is DVKVTQSSRYLVKRTGEKVFLECVQDMDHENMFWYRQDPGLGLRLIYFSYDVKMKEKGDIPEGYSVSREKKERFSLILESASTNQTSMYLCASSFLAEASTDTQYFGPGTRLTVL.

The DNA of the CDR3 is TGTGCCAGCAGGGACAGAAATGAAAAACTGTTTTTT. It specifies CASRDRNEKLFF. V gene TRBV2 combines with J gene TRBJ1-4, with D maybe TRBD1 (6 bases). Germline lookup yields CDR1 SNHLY and CDR2 FYNNEI. This CDR3 is built from 12 residues. V was trimmed by 6 bases and J by 5 bases, leaving 7 bases between them. The full variable domain, completed using reference TRBV2 and TRBJ1-4, is EPEVTQTPSHQVTQMGQEVILRCVPISNHLYFYWYRQILGQKVEFLVSFYNNEISEKSEIFDDQFSVERPDGSNFTLKIRSTKLEDSAMYFCASRDRNEKLFFGSGTQLSVL.

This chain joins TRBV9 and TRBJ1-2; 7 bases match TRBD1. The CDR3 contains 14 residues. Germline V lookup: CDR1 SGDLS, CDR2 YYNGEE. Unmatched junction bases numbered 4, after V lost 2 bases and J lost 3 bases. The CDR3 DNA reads TGTGCCAGCAGCGTGGGACAGACTTACTATGGCTACACCTTC. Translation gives CASSVGQTYYGYTF.

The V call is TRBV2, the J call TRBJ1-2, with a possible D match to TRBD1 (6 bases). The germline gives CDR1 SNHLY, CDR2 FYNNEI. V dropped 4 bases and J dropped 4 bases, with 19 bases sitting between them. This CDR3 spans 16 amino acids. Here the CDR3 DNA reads TGTGCCAGCAGTGCATTACAGGGCCGGAGGATCTATGGCTACACCTTC. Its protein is CASSALQGRRIYGYTF.

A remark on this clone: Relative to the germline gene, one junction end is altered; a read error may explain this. The CDR3 region is CSVEDTGTGAGELFF. CDR3 in DNA: TGCAGCGTCGAAGACACCGGGACAGGAGCCGGGGAGCTGTTTTTT. V gene TRBV29-1 combines with J gene TRBJ2-2; 8 nucleotides line up with TRBD1. The CDR3 extends over 15 amino acids. Germline V gene lookup returns CDR1 SQVTM and CDR2 ANQGSEA.

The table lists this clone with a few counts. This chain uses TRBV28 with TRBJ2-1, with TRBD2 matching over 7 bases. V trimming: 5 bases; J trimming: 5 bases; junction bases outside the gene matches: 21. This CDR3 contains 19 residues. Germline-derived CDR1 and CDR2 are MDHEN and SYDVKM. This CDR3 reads CASSQRTSWGDPLHNEQFF. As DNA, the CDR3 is TGTGCCAGCAGTCAACGGACTAGTTGGGGGGATCCCCTACACAATGAGCAGTTCTTC.

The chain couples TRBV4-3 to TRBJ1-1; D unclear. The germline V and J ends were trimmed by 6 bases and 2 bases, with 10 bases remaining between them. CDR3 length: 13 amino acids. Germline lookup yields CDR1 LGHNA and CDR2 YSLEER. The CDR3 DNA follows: TGCGCCAGCAGTGGTTTGAGTAACACTGAAGCTTTCTTT. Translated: CASSGLSNTEAFF.

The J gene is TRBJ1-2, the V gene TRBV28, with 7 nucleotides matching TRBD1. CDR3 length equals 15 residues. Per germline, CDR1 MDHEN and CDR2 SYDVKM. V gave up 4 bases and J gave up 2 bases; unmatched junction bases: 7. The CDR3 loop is CASSSTQGGNYGYTF. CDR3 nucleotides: TGTGCCAGCAGTTCGACCCAGGGGGGAAACTATGGCTACACCTTC.

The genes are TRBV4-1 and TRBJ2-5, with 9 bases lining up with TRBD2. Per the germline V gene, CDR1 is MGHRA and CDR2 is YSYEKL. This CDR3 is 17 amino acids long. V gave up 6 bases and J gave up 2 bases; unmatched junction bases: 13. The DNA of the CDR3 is TGCGCCAGCAGTCAAAGGGGCGCGGGAGGGCAACAAGAGACCCAGTACTTC. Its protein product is CASSQRGAGGQQETQYF.

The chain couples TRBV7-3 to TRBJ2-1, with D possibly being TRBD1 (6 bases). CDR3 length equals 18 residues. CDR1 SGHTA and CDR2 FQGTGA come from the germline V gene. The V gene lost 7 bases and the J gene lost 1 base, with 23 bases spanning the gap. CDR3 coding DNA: TGTGCCAGCACCTCAGGCCTGGGGGCGAGTTGGTCCTACAATGAGCAGTTCTTC. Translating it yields CASTSGLGASWSYNEQFF.

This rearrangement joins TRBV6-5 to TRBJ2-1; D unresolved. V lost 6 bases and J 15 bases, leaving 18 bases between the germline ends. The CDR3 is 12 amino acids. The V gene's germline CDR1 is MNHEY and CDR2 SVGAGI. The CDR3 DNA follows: TGTGCCAGCAGGTCAAACGTGAGGTTCTTGTTCTTC. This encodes CASRSNVRFLFF.

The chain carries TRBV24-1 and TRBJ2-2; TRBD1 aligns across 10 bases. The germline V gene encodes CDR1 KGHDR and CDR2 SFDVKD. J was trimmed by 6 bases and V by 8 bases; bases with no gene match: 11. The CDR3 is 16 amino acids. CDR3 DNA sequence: TGTGCCACCAATGACGCGGGACAGGGGAATTCCGGGGAGCTGTTTTTT. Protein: CATNDAGQGNSGELFF.